Each of the 27 T cell receptor beta chains below was sequenced from the same sample in a study of OX40 agonist ivuxolimab in advanced cancers. Repertoires were generated with immunoSEQ multiplex PCR, while TCRdb's copy carries only in-frame clones and drops some. The sample yields approximately 60,000 clones, 84% seen once. The material was CD4+ or CD8+ T cells sorted from blood, obtained in a trial of the OX40 agonist ivuxolimab. All receptors come from an adult with an advanced solid tumor such as melanoma, head and neck, liver or kidney cancer.

The CDR3 nucleotides are TGTGCCAGCAGCTCCATAGCGGGAGTTGGAAACGAGCAGTACTTC. This sequence encodes CASSSIAGVGNEQYF. This chain joins TRBV7-3 and TRBJ2-7; 9 bases are shared with TRBD2. Losses at the gene ends were 4 bases for V and 5 bases for J; bases not matched to a gene: 9. This CDR3 spans 15 amino acids. Germline V CDR1 and CDR2: SGHTA, FQGTGA.

This sequence joins TRBV4-3 and TRBJ2-5; 8 positions agree with TRBD2. The CDR3 contains 15 residues. CDR1 LGHNA and CDR2 YSLEER come from the germline V gene. Losses at the gene ends were 6 bases for V and 4 bases for J; bases not matched to a gene: 10. The CDR3 nucleotides are TGCGCCAGCAGTCGGAACGGGGGGGCCCCAGAGACCCAGTACTTC. Translation: CASSRNGGAPETQYF.

The V call is TRBV28, the J call TRBJ1-1; D possibly corresponds to TRBD1 (5 bases). With 6 bases removed from V and 4 bases from J, the gap between germline ends came to 15 bases. This CDR3 is built from 14 residues. The V gene's germline CDR1 is MDHEN and CDR2 SYDVKM. The CDR3, as DNA: TGTGCCAGCAGCGTGGGAGGGGAGAGCACTGAAGCTTTCTTT. Its protein product is CASSVGGESTEAFF.

This chain uses TRBV28 with TRBJ2-5; 8 positions match TRBD2. The J segment lost 0 bases and the V segment lost 5 bases, leaving 2 bases of the junction unmatched. The CDR3 covers 14 residues. The V gene's germline CDR1 is MDHEN and CDR2 SYDVKM. CDR3 residues: CASSAGGYQETQYF. As DNA, the CDR3 is TGTGCCAGCAGTGCGGGGGGATACCAAGAGACCCAGTACTTC. Full variable domain (remainder filled in from reference TRBV28 and TRBJ2-5): DVKVTQSSRYLVKRTGEKVFLECVQDMDHENMFWYRQDPGLGLRLIYFSYDVKMKEKGDIPEGYSVSREKKERFSLILESASTNQTSMYLCASSAGGYQETQYFGPGTRLLVL.

This chain links TRBV18 with TRBJ2-3, with 7 positions matching TRBD2. The CDR3 contains 15 residues. The junction had 4 bases not matched to a gene; V was cut back by 4 bases and J by 0 bases. Germline assignment: CDR1 KGHSH and CDR2 LQKENI. The CDR3 bases are TGTGCCAGCTCACGGGACTACCTTAGCACAGATACGCAGTATTTT. This translates into CASSRDYLSTDTQYF.

The gene calls are TRBV2 and TRBJ2-7; possibly TRBD2 for D (5 bases). V was cut by 6 bases and J by 5 bases, with 17 bases left in between. Germline assignment: CDR1 SNHLY and CDR2 FYNNEI. This CDR3 has 14 residues. In DNA form, the CDR3 reads TGTGCCAGCAGGTACCGTGGTGGGAGTGACGAGCAGTACTTC. This sequence encodes CASRYRGGSDEQYF.

The gene calls are TRBV7-9 and TRBJ2-5, with D possibly being TRBD1 or TRBD2 (5 bases each). The CDR3 has 15 amino acids. Germline CDR1 reads SEHNR; CDR2 reads FQNEAQ (reference sequence). Deletions cut 1 base from V and 3 bases from J, with 12 bases between. CDR3 nucleotide sequence: TGTGCCAGCAGCTTAGGCCAGGGAGAGGAAGAGACCCAGTACTTC. Protein: CASSLGQGEEETQYF.

J is TRBJ2-7 and V is TRBV7-2; D is perhaps TRBD2 (5 bases). Trimming removed 3 bases from V and 6 bases from J, with 15 bases in between. This CDR3 spans 14 amino acids. The germline gives CDR1 SGHTA, CDR2 FQGNSA. The CDR3: CASSFLSLAGEQYF. The CDR3 region has the DNA TGTGCCAGCAGCTTTCTGTCCCTCGCGGGCGAGCAGTACTTC.

This clone has only one observation. CDR3 in DNA: TGTGCCAGCAGTTTATTCTCGACAGGGTTGAATGAAAAACTGTTTTTT. It translates to CASSLFSTGLNEKLFF. This chain uses TRBV27 with TRBJ1-4; 7 nucleotides match TRBD1. CDR1 and CDR2 from the germline V gene are MNHEY and SMNVEV (reference sequence). The CDR3 loop spans 16 amino acids. J was trimmed by 5 bases and V by 1 base; bases with no gene match: 7. The variable domain in full, completed from reference TRBV27 and TRBJ1-4, reads EAQVTQNPRYLITVTGKKLTVTCSQNMNHEYMSWYRQDPGLGLRQIYYSMNVEVTDKGDVPEGYKVSRKEKRNFPLILESPSPNQTSLYFCASSLFSTGLNEKLFFGSGTQLSVL.

The J gene is TRBJ2-2, the V gene TRBV27; 10 bases fit TRBD2. Germline trimming cut 3 bases from V and 4 bases from J; bases unmatched to any gene: 11. CDR1 and CDR2 from the germline V gene are MNHEY and SMNVEV (reference sequence). The CDR3 spans 18 residues. The CDR3 nucleotides read TGTGCCAGCAGTTTGACCCTCCCGGGACTAGCGTCCACCGGGGAGCTGTTTTTT. It specifies CASSLTLPGLASTGELFF.

The chain uses TRBV5-6 and TRBJ2-3; 13 bases align to TRBD2. Trimming at V came to 1 base and at J to 2 bases, leaving 1 base not matched to a gene. This CDR3 comprises 16 residues. Looked up from germline, CDR1 is SGHDT and CDR2 is YYEEEE. The DNA of the CDR3 is TGTGCCAGCAGCTTGACTAGCGGGAGGGTCACAGATACGCAGTATTTT. Protein sequence: CASSLTSGRVTDTQYF.

V and J are TRBV7-6 and TRBJ1-1, with TRBD1 as a possible D gene (6 bases). Trimming cost V 8 bases and J 5 bases, with 18 bases left between them. The V gene's germline CDR1 is SGHVS and CDR2 FNYEAQ. The CDR3 has 14 amino acids. The CDR3 region is CASSQGGGNTEAFF. The CDR3 nucleotides read TGTGCCAGCTCCCAAGGGGGGGGTAATACTGAAGCTTTCTTT.

The rearrangement links TRBV21-1 to TRBJ2-4. TRBV21-1 is termed a pseudogene. This CDR3 is built from 14 residues. CDR3 in DNA: TGTGCCAGCAGCCCCTCTCCAAGGGTAAACATTCAGTACTTC. Amino acids: CASSPSPRVNIQYF.

The gene calls are TRBV10-3 and TRBJ1-5; maybe TRBD1 (5 bases). V lost 6 bases to trimming and J lost 6 bases, with 12 bases between them. Germline lookup yields CDR1 ENHRY and CDR2 SYGVKD. CDR3 length: 13 residues. Here the CDR3 DNA reads TGTGCCATCAGCCCAACGGGGGGTCAGCCCCAGCATTTT. As protein: CAISPTGGQPQHF.

V and J are TRBV7-3 and TRBJ2-3; the match to TRBD1 covers 7 bases. Germline loops: CDR1 SGHTA, CDR2 FQGTGA. The CDR3 loop spans 14 amino acids. The V gene end was trimmed by 8 bases and the J gene end by 2 bases; junction bases not matched to a gene: 7. The CDR3 DNA follows: TGTGCCAGCGCTACCGGGACAGACACAGATACGCAGTATTTT. Its translation: CASATGTDTDTQYF. Complete variable domain (other parts from reference TRBV7-3 and TRBJ2-3): GAGVSQTPSNKVTEKGKYVELRCDPISGHTALYWYRQSLGQGPEFLIYFQGTGAADDSGLPNDRFFAVRPEGSVSTLKIQRTERGDSAVYLCASATGTDTDTQYFGPGTRLTVL.

The chain employs TRBV29-1 and TRBJ2-3, with a weak D call TRBD1 (5 bases). The CDR3 is 12 amino acids. Germline V gene lookup returns CDR1 SQVTM and CDR2 ANQGSEA. Trimming took 5 bases from V and 0 from J, leaving 6 bases between them. CDR3 sequence: CSVTGSTDTQYF. CDR3 bases: TGCAGCGTTACAGGTAGCACAGATACGCAGTATTTT.

This chain connects TRBV28 to TRBJ1-5, with unresolved D. With 6 bases removed from V and 5 bases from J, the gap between germline ends came to 14 bases. The CDR3 is made up of 14 amino acids. Germline V CDR1 and CDR2: MDHEN, SYDVKM. The CDR3 nucleotides are TGTGCCAGCAGCCGCTATGGGTTTGATCAGCCCCAGCATTTT. It translates to CASSRYGFDQPQHF. The full variable domain, in which reference TRBV28 and TRBJ1-5 provide the parts outside the CDR3, is DVKVTQSSRYLVKRTGEKVFLECVQDMDHENMFWYRQDPGLGLRLIYFSYDVKMKEKGDIPEGYSVSREKKERFSLILESASTNQTSMYLCASSRYGFDQPQHFGDGTRLSIL.

The rearrangement joins TRBV30 to TRBJ1-3; no definite D call. Germline V gives CDR1 GTSNPN, CDR2 SVGIG (reference sequence). V was cut by 2 bases and J by 1 base, with 3 bases left in between. The CDR3 loop spans 12 amino acids. The CDR3 sequence: CAWSLSGNTIYF. In DNA, the CDR3 is TGTGCCTGGAGTCTTTCTGGAAACACCATATATTTT.

This clone was observed a single time. The V call is TRBV10-3, the J call TRBJ2-1; the match to TRBD1 covers 11 bases. The germline V gene encodes CDR1 ENHRY and CDR2 SYGVKD. Losses at the gene ends were 3 bases for V and 6 bases for J; bases not matched to a gene: 1. This CDR3 is built from 14 residues. CDR3 nucleotide sequence: TGTGCCATCAGTGACGGACAGGGGGCCAATGAGCAGTTCTTC. It encodes CAISDGQGANEQFF.

This clone appeared a few times. This rearrangement joins TRBV7-2 to TRBJ2-1; 9 nucleotides align to TRBD2. The CDR3 totals 14 residues. V shed 7 bases and J 6 bases; nucleotides not matched to a gene: 7. CDR1 SGHTA and CDR2 FQGNSA come from the germline V gene. As DNA, the CDR3 is TGTGCCAGCACCGTCGGCGGGGGGGCCAATGAGCAGTTCTTC. Translation gives CASTVGGGANEQFF.

The J gene is TRBJ2-7, the V gene TRBV6-5; 9 bases are shared with TRBD1. J was trimmed by 3 bases and V by 6 bases; bases with no gene match: 3. Germline V CDR1 and CDR2: MNHEY, SVGAGI. The CDR3 has 13 amino acids. For the CDR3, the DNA is TGTGCCAGCAGAAGGACAGGGGACTACGAGCAGTACTTC. It specifies CASRRTGDYEQYF.

This clone is categorized as medium-sized (0.01 to 0.1%). This chain links TRBV11-3 with TRBJ2-7; D is undetermined. CDR3 length: 13 residues. Germline V CDR1 and CDR2: SGHNT, YENEEA. V was pared by 1 base and J by 6 bases, with 10 bases between. CDR3 nucleotide sequence: TGTGCCAGCAGCTTAGGCCCCACTTCCGAGCAGTACTTC. Amino acid sequence: CASSLGPTSEQYF.

This clone was detected a few times. The genes are TRBV19 and TRBJ2-7, with 13 bases fitting TRBD2. Looked up from germline, CDR1 is LNHDA and CDR2 is SQIVND (reference sequence). The CDR3 covers 14 residues. After removal of 4 bases from V and 4 bases from J, the junction contained 1 base not matched to a gene. The CDR3 here is CASSKGLAGYEQYF. The CDR3 coding sequence is TGTGCCAGTAGTAAGGGACTAGCGGGGTACGAGCAGTACTTC.

This chain joins TRBV6-5 and TRBJ2-7; 9 bases are a match to TRBD2. This CDR3 has 13 residues. V lost 6 bases, J lost 3 bases, and 3 bases stayed unmatched. The germline V gene encodes CDR1 MNHEY and CDR2 SVGAGI. CDR3 sequence (DNA): TGTGCCAGCAGATCTAGCGGGGACTACGAGCAGTACTTC. Amino acids: CASRSSGDYEQYF.

The chain uses TRBV7-3 and TRBJ2-6; D gene uncertain. In germline, CDR1 is SGHTA, CDR2 FQGTGA. Trimming cost V 4 bases and J 2 bases, with 0 bases left between them. The CDR3 sequence is 12 residues long. CDR3 bases: TGTGCCAGCAGCTCTGGGGCCAACGTCCTGACTTTC. Translating gives CASSSGANVLTF.

J is TRBJ2-7 and V is TRBV5-1, with TRBD1 as a possible D gene (5 bases). Germline V gives CDR1 SGHRS, CDR2 YFSETQ. V was clipped by 3 bases and J by 2 bases, with 15 bases between them. CDR3 length: 15 residues. The CDR3 sequence is CASSSDREGPYEQYF. CDR3 in DNA: TGCGCCAGCAGCTCTGACAGAGAAGGACCCTACGAGCAGTACTTC.

This sequence joins TRBV5-1 and TRBJ1-1, with 10 bases matching TRBD1. The CDR3 length is 14 residues. Germline V gene data show CDR1 as SGHRS and CDR2 as YFSETQ. Trimming cost V 4 bases and J 2 bases; bases outside gene matches: 2. CDR3 DNA: TGCGCCAGCAGCAGGACAGGGGGAAACACTGAAGCTTTCTTT. Its protein is CASSRTGGNTEAFF.